The clone carrying this T cell receptor (beta chain) was detected once. The data derive from a study of blood T cell repertoires in COVID-19. On the study more broadly: From the United States, Italy and Spain came samples of acute and convalescent COVID-19.

Germline-derived CDR1 and CDR2 are SEHNR and FQNEAQ (reference sequence). This CDR3 is built from 11 residues. The V gene lost 3 bases and the J gene lost 7 bases, with 7 bases spanning the gap. In the original processing: Researchers report that nucleated cell counts were estimated from reference gene primer amplification. This table comes from immunoSEQ multiplex PCR, and its TCRdb copy is limited to in-frame clones, with some not included. The V and J calls and clone size were taken over from that table, and D and trimming were inferred from the DNA. This sample has about 270,000 clones, with about nine tenths found just once.

The sequence was collected from a man in his fifties or sixties with acute or convalescent COVID-19. This rearrangement joins TRBV7-9 to TRBJ2-7; D is unclear. The source material was peripheral blood. CDR3 amino acids: CASSFSREQYF. DNA for the CDR3: TGTGCCAGCAGCTTCTCACGGGAGCAGTACTTC. The variable domain in full, completed from reference TRBV7-9 and TRBJ2-7, reads DTGVSQNPRHKITKRGQNVTFRCDPISEHNRLYWYRQTLGQGPEFLTYFQNEAQLEKSRLLSDRFSAERPKGSFSTLEIQRTEQGDSAMYLCASSFSREQYFGPGTRLTVT.